The rows below give T cell receptor beta chains drawn from one sample of a study of identical twins. TCRdb reprocessed the 5' RACE reads via MiXCR and lists one record per CDR3 protein. The sample holds roughly 1.6 million distinct CDR3 sequences, 32% seen once. The sequencing input was cord blood. These receptors were collected from a newborn girl in good health. Each CDR3 is given with its conserved first and last residue.

J gene,CDR3 length,V gene,CDR3 protein
TRBJ2-7,14,TRBV7-2,CASSPGVAWDEQYF
TRBJ2-7,17,TRBV7-9,CASSLEGIGTRSYEQYF
NA,16,TRBV2,CASSRSSASSYNEQYF
TRBJ2-2,14,TRBV29-1,CSVVAGERTGELFF
TRBJ2-1,15,TRBV21-1,CASGGSITSYNEQFF
TRBJ2-1,14,TRBV20-1,CSANEGAFYNEQFF
TRBJ2-1,14,TRBV12-3/TRBV12-4,CASRDSGTGNEQFF
TRBJ2-6,17,TRBV5-1,CASSLPGQGSGANVLTF
NA,15,TRBV4-2,CAGSQDRAGLKTQYF
TRBJ2-5,12,TRBV20-1,CSASGRWETQYF
TRBJ2-5,14,TRBV12-3/TRBV12-4,CASSLAGVVSEQYF
TRBJ2-1,18,TRBV11-2,CASSPSTSARASYNEQFF
TRBJ2-5,15,TRBV2,CASSAGTGLGNEQYF
TRBJ1-4,15,TRBV6-6,CASSYSGKTNEKLFF
TRBJ2-3,14,TRBV20-1,CSASPAGDKHTQYF
NA,16,TRBV3-1,CASSQLGGAEWETQYF
TRBJ2-1,15,TRBV20-1,CSADTLGTSENEQFF
TRBJ2-1,18,TRBV6-1,CASSGGRSTPMGYNEQFF
TRBJ1-2,17,TRBV4-1,CASSQAGQGTLNYGYTF
TRBJ2-1,15,TRBV5-1,CASSLALGQYNEQFF
TRBJ1-5,16,TRBV5-6,CASSLWGQGIGQPQHF
TRBJ2-3,17,TRBV13,CASSTFGTSEITDTQYF
TRBJ1-5,16,TRBV12-3/TRBV12-4,CASSLEFREFNQPQHF
TRBJ2-2,15,TRBV20-1,CSARDWRVGTGELFF
TRBJ2-7,14,TRBV15,CATSRRQMSYEQYF
TRBJ2-1,17,TRBV14,CASSPGLAGGHGNEQFF
TRBJ2-1,15,TRBV5-1,CASSWTSGGEIEQFF
TRBJ2-7,13,TRBV3-1,CASSQAGGQDLYF
TRBJ2-7,15,TRBV28,CASSLWGTSRYEQYF
TRBJ1-4,17,TRBV4-2,CASSQVVRRPFNEKLFF
TRBJ1-2,12,TRBV29-1,CSVEESNYGYTF
NA,14,TRBV6-6,CASRARDRGYEQYF
TRBJ2-3,13,TRBV20-1,CTLGLAGADTQYF
TRBJ1-3,16,TRBV11-2,CASSPWDRGSGNTIYF
TRBJ2-5,13,TRBV6-5,CASSYSYRDQQYF
TRBJ2-7,16,TRBV6-5,CASRGGRTSDSYEQYF
TRBJ2-3,15,TRBV10-3,CAISGTAGSSDTQYF
TRBJ2-3,17,TRBV11-2,CASSFGRGTGGTDTQYF
TRBJ1-1,17,TRBV4-1,CASSQVGFIGQGTEAFF
TRBJ2-7,13,TRBV6-6,CASSYGPDYEQYF
TRBJ2-7,16,TRBV3-1,CASSLFGLAGAYEQYF
TRBJ2-5,14,TRBV20-1,CSAISPSAQETQYF
TRBJ2-3,19,TRBV7-6,CASSLGLRRKAGELGTQYF
TRBJ1-1,15,TRBV20-1,CSARSREPGRTEAFF
TRBJ2-3,17,TRBV7-2,CASSPMASGSGADTQYF
TRBJ2-6,16,TRBV12-3/TRBV12-4,CASSARTASGANVLTF
TRBJ2-2,13,TRBV15,CATSRVLDGELFF
TRBJ1-6,15,TRBV5-1,CASSFRGQGESPLHF
TRBJ2-2,17,TRBV12-3/TRBV12-4,CASSFLVLAQKTGELFF
TRBJ1-2,12,TRBV18,CASSPDKHGYTF
TRBJ2-1,11,TRBV20-1,CSASSLNEQFF
TRBJ2-2,12,TRBV20-1,CSAQTPNGELFF
TRBJ2-3,14,TRBV10-2,CASSETGGADTQYF
TRBJ2-7,15,TRBV4-1,CASSQLVTATYEQYF
TRBJ2-2,12,TRBV5-1,CASSHDSGELFF